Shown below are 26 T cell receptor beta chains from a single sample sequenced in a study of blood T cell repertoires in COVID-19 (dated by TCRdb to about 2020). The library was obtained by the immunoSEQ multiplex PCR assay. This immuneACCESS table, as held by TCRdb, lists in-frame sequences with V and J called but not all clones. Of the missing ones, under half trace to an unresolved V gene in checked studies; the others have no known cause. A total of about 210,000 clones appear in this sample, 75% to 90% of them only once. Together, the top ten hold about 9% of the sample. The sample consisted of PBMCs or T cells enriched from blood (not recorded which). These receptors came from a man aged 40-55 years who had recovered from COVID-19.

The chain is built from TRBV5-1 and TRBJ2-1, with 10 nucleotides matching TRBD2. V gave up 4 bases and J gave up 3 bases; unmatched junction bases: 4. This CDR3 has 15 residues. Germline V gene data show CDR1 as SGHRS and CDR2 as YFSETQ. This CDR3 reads CASSGTSGNYNEQFF. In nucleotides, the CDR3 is TGCGCCAGCAGCGGAACTAGCGGGAACTACAATGAGCAGTTCTTC. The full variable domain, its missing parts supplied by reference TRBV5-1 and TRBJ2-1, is KAGVTQTPRYLIKTRGQQVTLSCSPISGHRSVSWYQQTPGQGLQFLFEYFSETQRNKGNFPGRFSGRQFSNSRSEMNVSTLELGDSALYLCASSGTSGNYNEQFFGPGTRLTVL.

The CDR3 is CAWSLDRVYGYTF. In nucleotides, the CDR3 is TGTGCCTGGAGTCTTGACAGGGTCTATGGCTACACCTTC. This chain connects TRBV30 to TRBJ1-2; TRBD1 aligns across 7 bases. Germline CDR1 reads GTSNPN; CDR2 reads SVGIG (reference sequence). The CDR3 is 13 residues long. J was trimmed by 4 bases and V by 2 bases; bases with no gene match: 4.

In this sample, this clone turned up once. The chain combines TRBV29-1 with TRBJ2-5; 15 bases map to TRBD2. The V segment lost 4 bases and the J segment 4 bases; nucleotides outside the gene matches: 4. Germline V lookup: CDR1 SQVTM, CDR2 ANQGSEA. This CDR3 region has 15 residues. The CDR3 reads CSVGRGLAGGETQYF. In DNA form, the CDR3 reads TGCAGCGTTGGGAGGGGACTAGCGGGAGGAGAGACCCAGTACTTC.

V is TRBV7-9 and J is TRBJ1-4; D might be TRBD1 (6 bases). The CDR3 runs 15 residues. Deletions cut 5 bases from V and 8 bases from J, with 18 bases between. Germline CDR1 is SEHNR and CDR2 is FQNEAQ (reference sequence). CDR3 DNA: TGTGCCAGCAGCACCTACACAGGGACCGAGGAAAAACTGTTTTTT. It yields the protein CASSTYTGTEEKLFF.

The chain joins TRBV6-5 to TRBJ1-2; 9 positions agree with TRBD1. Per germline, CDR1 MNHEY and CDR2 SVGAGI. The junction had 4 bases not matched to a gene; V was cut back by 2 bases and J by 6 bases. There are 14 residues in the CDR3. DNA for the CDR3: TGTGCCAGCAGTTACACAGGGGGCGAAGATGGCTACACCTTC. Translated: CASSYTGGEDGYTF.

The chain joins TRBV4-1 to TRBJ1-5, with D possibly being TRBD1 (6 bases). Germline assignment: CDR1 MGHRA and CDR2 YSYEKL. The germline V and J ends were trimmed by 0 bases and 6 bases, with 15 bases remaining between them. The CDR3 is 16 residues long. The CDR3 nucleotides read TGCGCCAGCAGCCAAGATGGTCCAGGGGATGGTCAGCCCCAGCATTTT. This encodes CASSQDGPGDGQPQHF.

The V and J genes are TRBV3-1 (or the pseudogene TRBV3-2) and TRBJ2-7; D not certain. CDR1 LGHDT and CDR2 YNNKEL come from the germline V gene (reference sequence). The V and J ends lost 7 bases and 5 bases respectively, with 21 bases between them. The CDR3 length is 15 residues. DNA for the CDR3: TGTGCCAGCAACAGCTTCCACGGCCGTTCTGACGAGCAGTACTTC. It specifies CASNSFHGRSDEQYF.

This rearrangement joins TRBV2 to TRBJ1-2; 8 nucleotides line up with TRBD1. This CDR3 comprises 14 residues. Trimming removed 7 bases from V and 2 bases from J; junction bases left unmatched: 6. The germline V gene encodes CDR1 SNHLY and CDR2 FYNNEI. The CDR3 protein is CASNRQGLNYGYTF. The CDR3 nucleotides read TGTGCCAGCAACCGACAGGGGTTAAACTATGGCTACACCTTC.

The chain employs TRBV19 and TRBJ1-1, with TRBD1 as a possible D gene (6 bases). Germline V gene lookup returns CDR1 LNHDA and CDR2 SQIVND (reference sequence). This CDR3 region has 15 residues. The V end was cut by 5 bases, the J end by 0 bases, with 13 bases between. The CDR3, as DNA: TGTGCCAGTAGTGACAGACAGGCCTTGAACACTGAAGCTTTCTTT. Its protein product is CASSDRQALNTEAFF.

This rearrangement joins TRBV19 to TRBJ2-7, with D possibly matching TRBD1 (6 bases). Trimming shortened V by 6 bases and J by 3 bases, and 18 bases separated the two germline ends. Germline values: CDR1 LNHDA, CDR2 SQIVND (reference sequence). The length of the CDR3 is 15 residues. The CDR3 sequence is CASSASSGTLYEQYF. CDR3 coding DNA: TGTGCCAGTAGCGCGTCCTCCGGGACACTCTACGAGCAGTACTTC.

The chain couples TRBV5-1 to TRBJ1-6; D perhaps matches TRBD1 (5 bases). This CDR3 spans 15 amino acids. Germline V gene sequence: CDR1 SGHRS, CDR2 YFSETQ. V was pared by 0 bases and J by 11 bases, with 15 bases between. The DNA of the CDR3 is TGCGCCAGCAGCTTGGAAGGACACGTGCCCCCACCCCTCCACTTT. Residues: CASSLEGHVPPPLHF.

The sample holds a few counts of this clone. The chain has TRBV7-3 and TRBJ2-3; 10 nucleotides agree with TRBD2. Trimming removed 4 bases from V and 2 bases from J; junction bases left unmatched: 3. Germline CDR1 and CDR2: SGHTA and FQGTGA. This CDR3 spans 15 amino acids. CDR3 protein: CASSSAGGFTDTQYF. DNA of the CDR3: TGTGCCAGCAGCTCAGCGGGAGGGTTCACAGATACGCAGTATTTT.

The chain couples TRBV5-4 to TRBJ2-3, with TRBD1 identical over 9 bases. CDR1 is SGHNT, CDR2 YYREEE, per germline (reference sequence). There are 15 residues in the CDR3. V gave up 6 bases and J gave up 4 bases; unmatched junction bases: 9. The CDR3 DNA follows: TGTGCCAGCACGCTGGGGACAGGGTTCGCAGATACGCAGTATTTT. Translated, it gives CASTLGTGFADTQYF.

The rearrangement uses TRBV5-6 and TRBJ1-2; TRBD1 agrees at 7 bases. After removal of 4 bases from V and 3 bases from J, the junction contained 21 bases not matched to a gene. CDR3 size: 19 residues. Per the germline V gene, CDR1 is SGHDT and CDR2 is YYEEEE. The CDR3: CASSPLIQGTRLEHYGYTF. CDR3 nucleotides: TGTGCCAGCAGCCCCCTTATACAGGGGACGCGACTCGAACACTATGGCTACACCTTC. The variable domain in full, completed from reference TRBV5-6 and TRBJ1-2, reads DAGVTQSPTHLIKTRGQQVTLRCSPKSGHDTVSWYQQALGQGPQFIFQYYEEEERQRGNFPDRFSGHQFPNYSSELNVNALLLGDSALYLCASSPLIQGTRLEHYGYTFGSGTRLTVV.

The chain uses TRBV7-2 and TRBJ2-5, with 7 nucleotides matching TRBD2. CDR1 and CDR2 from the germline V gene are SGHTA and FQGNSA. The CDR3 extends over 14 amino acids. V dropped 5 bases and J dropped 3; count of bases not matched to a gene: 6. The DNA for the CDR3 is TGTGCCAGCAGCCCTAGCGGCCTAAAAGAGACCCAGTACTTC. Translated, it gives CASSPSGLKETQYF.

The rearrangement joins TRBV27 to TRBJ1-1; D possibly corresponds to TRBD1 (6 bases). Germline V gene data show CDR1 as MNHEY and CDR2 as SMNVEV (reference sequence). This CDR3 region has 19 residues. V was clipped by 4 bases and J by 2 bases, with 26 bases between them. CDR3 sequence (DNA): TGTGCCAGCAGTTACCGCGGGGGGGGACCGGGACAACCAAACACTGAAGCTTTCTTT. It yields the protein CASSYRGGGPGQPNTEAFF.

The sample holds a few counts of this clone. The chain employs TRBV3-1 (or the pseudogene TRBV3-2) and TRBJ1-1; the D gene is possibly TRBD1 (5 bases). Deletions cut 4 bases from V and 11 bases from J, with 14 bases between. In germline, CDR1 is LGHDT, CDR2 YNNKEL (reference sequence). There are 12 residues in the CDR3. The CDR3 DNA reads TGTGCCAGCAGCCTCAACGGGGGTATGGCTTTCTTT. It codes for CASSLNGGMAFF.

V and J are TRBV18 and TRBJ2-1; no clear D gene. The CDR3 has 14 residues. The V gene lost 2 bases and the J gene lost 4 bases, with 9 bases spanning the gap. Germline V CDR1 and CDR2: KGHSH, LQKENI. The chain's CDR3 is CASSPILGYNEQFF. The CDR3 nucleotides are TGTGCCAGCTCACCAATTCTCGGGTACAATGAGCAGTTCTTC.

CDR3 in amino acids: CASSPGANEKLFF. The CDR3 region has the DNA TGTGCCAGCAGCCCGGGGGCTAATGAAAAACTGTTTTTT. This rearrangement joins TRBV7-2 to TRBJ1-4, with D tentatively TRBD1 (5 bases). With 5 bases removed from V and 3 bases from J, the gap between germline ends came to 7 bases. CDR1 is SGHTA and CDR2 is FQGNSA in the germline V gene. The CDR3 extends over 13 amino acids. The full variable domain, its missing parts supplied by reference TRBV7-2 and TRBJ1-4, is GAGVSQSPSNKVTEKGKDVELRCDPISGHTALYWYRQSLGQGLEFLIYFQGNSAPDKSGLPSDRFSAERTGGSVSTLTIQRTQQEDSAVYLCASSPGANEKLFFGSGTQLSVL.

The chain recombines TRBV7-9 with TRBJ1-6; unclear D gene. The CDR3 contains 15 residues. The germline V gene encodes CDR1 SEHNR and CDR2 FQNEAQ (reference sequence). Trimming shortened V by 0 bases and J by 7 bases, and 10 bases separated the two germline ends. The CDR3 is CASSLAGSSNSPLHF. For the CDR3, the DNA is TGTGCCAGCAGCTTAGCGGGCAGTTCCAATTCACCCCTCCACTTT.

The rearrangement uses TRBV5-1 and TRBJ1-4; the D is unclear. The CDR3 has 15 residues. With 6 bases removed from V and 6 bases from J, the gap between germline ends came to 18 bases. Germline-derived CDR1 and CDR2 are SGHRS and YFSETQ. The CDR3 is CASTRSGSRDEKLFF. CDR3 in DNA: TGCGCCAGCACCCGGTCGGGGTCAAGGGATGAAAAACTGTTTTTT.

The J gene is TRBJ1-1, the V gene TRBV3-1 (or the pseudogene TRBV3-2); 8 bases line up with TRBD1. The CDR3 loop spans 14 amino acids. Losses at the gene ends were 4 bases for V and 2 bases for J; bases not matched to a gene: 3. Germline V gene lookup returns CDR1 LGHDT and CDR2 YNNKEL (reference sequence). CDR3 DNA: TGTGCCAGCAGCCCAACAGGGGGAAACACTGAAGCTTTCTTT. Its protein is CASSPTGGNTEAFF.

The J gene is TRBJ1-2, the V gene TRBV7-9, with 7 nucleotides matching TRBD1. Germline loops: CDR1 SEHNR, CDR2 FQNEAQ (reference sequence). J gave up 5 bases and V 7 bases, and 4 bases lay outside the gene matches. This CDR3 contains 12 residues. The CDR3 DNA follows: TGTGCCAGCACAAGACAGGGATATGGCTACACCTTC. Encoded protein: CASTRQGYGYTF.

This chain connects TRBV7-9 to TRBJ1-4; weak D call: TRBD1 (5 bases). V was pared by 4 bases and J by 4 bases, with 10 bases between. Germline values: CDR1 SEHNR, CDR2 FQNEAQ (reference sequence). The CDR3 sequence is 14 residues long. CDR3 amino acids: CASSSQGYNEKLFF. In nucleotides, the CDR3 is TGTGCCAGCAGCTCGCAGGGATATAATGAAAAACTGTTTTTT.

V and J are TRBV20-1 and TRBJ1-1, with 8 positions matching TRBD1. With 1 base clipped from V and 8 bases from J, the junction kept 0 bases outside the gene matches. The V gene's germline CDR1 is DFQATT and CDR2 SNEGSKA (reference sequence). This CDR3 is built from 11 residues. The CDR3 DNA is TGCAGTGCTAGAGGGGACAGGGAAGCTTTCTTT. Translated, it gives CSARGDREAFF.

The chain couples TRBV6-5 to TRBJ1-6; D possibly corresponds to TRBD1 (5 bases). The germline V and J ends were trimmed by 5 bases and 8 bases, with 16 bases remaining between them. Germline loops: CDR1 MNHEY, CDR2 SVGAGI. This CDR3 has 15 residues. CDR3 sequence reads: CASSPREGSYSPLHF. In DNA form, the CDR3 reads TGTGCCAGCAGTCCCCGGGAGGGGTCATATTCACCCCTCCACTTT.